These 3 T cell receptor beta chains were all obtained from the same sample, sequenced in a study of T cell repertoires in ileal Crohn's disease. Sequencing was performed with immunoSEQ multiplex PCR; in TCRdb, only in-frame clones are kept and a portion is missing. The sample holds about 7,200 clones, around 86% seen once. This sample's time point: inflamed ileum from the surgical specimen. The material sequenced was ileal tissue. These receptors all stem from an adult with Crohn's disease.

This chain links TRBV10-1 with TRBJ1-1, with unresolved D. The CDR3 is 13 amino acids. The ends were cut back, 3 bases at V and 3 bases at J, with 8 bases in the middle. Germline V gene lookup returns CDR1 WNHNN and CDR2 SYGVQD (reference sequence). This CDR3 reads CASSEVGDTEAFF. CDR3 sequence (DNA): TGCGCCAGCAGTGAAGTTGGGGACACTGAAGCTTTCTTT.

The rearrangement uses TRBV2 and TRBJ1-4, with D maybe TRBD1 (5 bases). V was cut by 5 bases and J by 0 bases, with 10 bases left in between. The germline V gene has CDR1 SNHLY and CDR2 FYNNEI. There are 15 residues in the CDR3. The DNA of the CDR3 is TGTGCCAGCAGTCGAAGGGGAGCAACTAATGAAAAACTGTTTTTT. Its protein is CASSRRGATNEKLFF.

In DNA form, the CDR3 reads TGTGCCAGCAGCTCCGGGACAGGGGGCAGAGATACGCAGTATTTT. This gives the protein CASSSGTGGRDTQYF. This rearrangement joins TRBV5-6 to TRBJ2-3; 12 bases agree with TRBD1. The V segment lost 3 bases and the J segment 5 bases; nucleotides outside the gene matches: 4. CDR3 size: 15 residues. The germline CDR1 and CDR2 sequences are SGHDT and YYEEEE.